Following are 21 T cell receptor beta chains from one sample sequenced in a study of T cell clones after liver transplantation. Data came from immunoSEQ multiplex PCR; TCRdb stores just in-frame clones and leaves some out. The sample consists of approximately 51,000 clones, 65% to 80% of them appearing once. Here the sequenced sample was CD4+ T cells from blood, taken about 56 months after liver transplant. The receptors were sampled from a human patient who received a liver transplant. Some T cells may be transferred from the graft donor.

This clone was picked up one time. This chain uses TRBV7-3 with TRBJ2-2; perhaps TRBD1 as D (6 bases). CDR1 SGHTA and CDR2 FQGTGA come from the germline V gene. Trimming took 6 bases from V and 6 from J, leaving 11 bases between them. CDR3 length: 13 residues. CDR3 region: CASSSTGSGELFF. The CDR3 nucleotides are TGTGCCAGCAGTTCCACAGGGTCCGGGGAGCTGTTTTTT.

The CDR3 DNA follows: TGTGCCAGCAGCCAGCATACAGGGCCCTCCTACGAGCAGTACTTC. Encoded protein: CASSQHTGPSYEQYF. The V gene is TRBV7-6, the J gene TRBJ2-7; a possible D gene is TRBD1 (6 bases). With 5 bases removed from V and 0 bases from J, the gap between germline ends came to 14 bases. Germline lookup yields CDR1 SGHVS and CDR2 FNYEAQ. This CDR3 is 15 amino acids long.

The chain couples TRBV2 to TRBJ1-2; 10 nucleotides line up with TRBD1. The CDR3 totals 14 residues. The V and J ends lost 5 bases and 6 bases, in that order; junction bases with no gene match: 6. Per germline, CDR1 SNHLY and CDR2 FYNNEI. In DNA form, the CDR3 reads TGTGCCAGCAGTTATAGGACAGGGGGTAATGGCTACACCTTC. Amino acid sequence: CASSYRTGGNGYTF.

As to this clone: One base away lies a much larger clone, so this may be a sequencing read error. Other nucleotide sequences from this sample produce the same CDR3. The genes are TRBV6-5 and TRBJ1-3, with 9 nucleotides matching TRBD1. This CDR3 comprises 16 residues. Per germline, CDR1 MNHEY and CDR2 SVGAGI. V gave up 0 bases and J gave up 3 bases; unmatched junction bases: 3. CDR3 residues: CASSYSGQGYGNTIYF. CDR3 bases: TGTGCCAGCAGTTACTCGGGACAGGGCTATGGAAACACCATATATTTT.

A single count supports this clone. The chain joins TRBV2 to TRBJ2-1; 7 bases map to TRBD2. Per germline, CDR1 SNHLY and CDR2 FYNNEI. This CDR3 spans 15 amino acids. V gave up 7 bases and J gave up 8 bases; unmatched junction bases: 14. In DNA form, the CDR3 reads TGTGCCAGCAAGGCCGATGGGTCTAGCGGATATGAGCAGTTCTTC. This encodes CASKADGSSGYEQFF.

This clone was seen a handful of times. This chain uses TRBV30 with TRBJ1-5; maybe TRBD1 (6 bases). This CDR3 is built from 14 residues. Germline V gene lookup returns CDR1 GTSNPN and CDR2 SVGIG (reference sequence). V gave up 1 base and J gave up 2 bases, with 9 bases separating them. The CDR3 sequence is CAWSEQGGNQPQHF. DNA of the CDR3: TGTGCCTGGAGTGAACAGGGAGGCAATCAGCCCCAGCATTTT.

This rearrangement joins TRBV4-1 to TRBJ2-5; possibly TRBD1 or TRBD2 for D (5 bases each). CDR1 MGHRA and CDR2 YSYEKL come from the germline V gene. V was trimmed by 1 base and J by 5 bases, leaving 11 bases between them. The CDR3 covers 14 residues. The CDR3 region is CASSQGGPSETQYF. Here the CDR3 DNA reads TGCGCCAGCAGCCAAGGGGGACCCTCCGAGACCCAGTACTTC.

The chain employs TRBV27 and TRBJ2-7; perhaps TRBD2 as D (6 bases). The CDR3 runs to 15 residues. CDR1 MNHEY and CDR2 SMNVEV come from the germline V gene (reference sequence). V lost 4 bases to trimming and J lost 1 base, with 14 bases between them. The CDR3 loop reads CASSWDSLGSYEQYF. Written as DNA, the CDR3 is TGTGCCAGCAGTTGGGACTCCTTGGGGTCCTACGAGCAGTACTTC.

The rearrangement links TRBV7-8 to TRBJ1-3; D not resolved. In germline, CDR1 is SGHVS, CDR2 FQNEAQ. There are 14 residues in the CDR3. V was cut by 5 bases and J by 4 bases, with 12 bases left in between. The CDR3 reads CASSLDGRGNTIYF. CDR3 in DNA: TGTGCCAGCAGCCTCGACGGACGGGGAAACACCATATATTTT.

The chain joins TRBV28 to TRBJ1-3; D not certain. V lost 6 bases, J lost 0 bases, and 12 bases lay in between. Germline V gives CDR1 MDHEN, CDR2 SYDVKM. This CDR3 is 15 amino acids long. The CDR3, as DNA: TGTGCCAGCAGAAGCTTAGGGCTCTCTGGAAACACCATATATTTT. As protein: CASRSLGLSGNTIYF.

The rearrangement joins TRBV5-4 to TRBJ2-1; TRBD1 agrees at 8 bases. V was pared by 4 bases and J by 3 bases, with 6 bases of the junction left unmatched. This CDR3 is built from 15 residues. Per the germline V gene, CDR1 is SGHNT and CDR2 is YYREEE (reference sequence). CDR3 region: CASSPRQGHYNEQFF. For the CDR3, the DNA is TGTGCCAGCAGCCCTAGACAGGGGCACTACAATGAGCAGTTCTTC.

This CDR3 reads CASSSPGTGGQPQHF. DNA for the CDR3: TGTGCCAGCAGTTCCCCCGGGACAGGGGGGCAGCCCCAGCATTTT. This sequence joins TRBV6-8 and TRBJ1-5, with 11 positions matching TRBD1. CDR1 is MNHGY and CDR2 is SAAAGT in the germline V gene. The CDR3 runs to 15 residues. Trimming at V came to 4 bases and at J to 7 bases, leaving 6 bases not matched to a gene.

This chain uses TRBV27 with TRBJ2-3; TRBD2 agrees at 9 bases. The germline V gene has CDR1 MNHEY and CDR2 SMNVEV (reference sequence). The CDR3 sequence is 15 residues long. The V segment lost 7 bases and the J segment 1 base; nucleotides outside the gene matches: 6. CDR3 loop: CASTGERGGTDTQYF. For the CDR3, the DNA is TGTGCCAGCACGGGCGAGCGGGGGGGCACAGATACGCAGTATTTT.

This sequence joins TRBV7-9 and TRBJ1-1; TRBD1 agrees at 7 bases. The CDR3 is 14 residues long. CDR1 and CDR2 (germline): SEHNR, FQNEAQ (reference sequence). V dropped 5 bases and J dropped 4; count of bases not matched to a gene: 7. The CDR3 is CASSPDRDGTEAFF. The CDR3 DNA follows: TGTGCCAGCAGCCCCGACAGGGACGGCACTGAAGCTTTCTTT.

The CDR3 loop is CASSAFDRVYGYTF. As DNA, the CDR3 is TGTGCCAGCAGTGCCTTTGACAGAGTTTATGGCTACACCTTC. This chain links TRBV6-1 with TRBJ1-2, with D possibly matching TRBD1 (5 bases). Looked up from germline, CDR1 is MNHNS and CDR2 is SASEGT. V dropped 4 bases and J dropped 5 bases, with 14 bases sitting between them. This CDR3 is 14 amino acids long.

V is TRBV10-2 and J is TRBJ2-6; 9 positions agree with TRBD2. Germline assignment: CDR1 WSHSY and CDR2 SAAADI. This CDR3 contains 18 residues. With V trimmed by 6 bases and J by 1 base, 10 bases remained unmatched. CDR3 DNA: TGCGCCAGCAGCGCCTCAGGCAGCGGGGGGTCTGGGGCCAACGTCCTGACTTTC. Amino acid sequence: CASSASGSGGSGANVLTF.

Here the CDR3 reads CAWSRQGEKLFF. CDR3 DNA sequence: TGTGCCTGGAGTCGACAGGGGGAAAAACTGTTTTTT. The chain has TRBV30 and TRBJ1-4; 8 positions match TRBD1. V lost 2 bases to trimming and J lost 8 bases; unmatched junction nucleotides: 1. The CDR3 is 12 amino acids. Germline assignment: CDR1 GTSNPN and CDR2 SVGIG (reference sequence).

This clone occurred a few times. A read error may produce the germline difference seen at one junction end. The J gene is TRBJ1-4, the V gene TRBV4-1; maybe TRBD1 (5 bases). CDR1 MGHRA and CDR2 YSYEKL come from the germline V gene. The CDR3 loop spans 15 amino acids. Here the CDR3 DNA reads TGCGCCAGCACCCAAGCTAGGAGTGGGGGTGAAAAACTGTTTTTT. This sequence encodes CASTQARSGGEKLFF.

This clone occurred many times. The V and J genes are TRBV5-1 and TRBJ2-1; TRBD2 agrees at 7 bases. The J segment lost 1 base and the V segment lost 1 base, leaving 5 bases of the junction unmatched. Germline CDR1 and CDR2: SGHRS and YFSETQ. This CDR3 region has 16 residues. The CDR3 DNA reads TGCGCCAGCAGCTTGTCGGCGGGGGTGTCCTACAATGAGCAGTTCTTC. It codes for CASSLSAGVSYNEQFF.

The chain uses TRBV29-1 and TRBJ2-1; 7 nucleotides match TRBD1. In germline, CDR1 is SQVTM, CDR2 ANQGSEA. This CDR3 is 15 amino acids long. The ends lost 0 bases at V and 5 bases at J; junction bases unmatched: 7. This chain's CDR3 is CSVEEAQGVNNEQFF. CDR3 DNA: TGCAGCGTTGAAGAGGCCCAGGGGGTAAACAATGAGCAGTTCTTC.

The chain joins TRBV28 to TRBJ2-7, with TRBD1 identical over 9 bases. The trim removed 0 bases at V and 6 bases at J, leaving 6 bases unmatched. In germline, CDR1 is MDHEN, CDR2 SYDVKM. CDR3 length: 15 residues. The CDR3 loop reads CASSLWSDRGREQYF. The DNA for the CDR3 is TGTGCCAGCAGTTTATGGTCGGACAGGGGCCGCGAGCAGTACTTC.